This TCR beta chain was sequenced in a study of cytotoxic CD8 clonotypes in ibrutinib-treated CLL. Findings and limits, study-wide: Clonality went up at ibrutinib response and then declined back toward baseline at progression. Sampling times, which were not matched between the groups, differed between sustained-remission patients and progressing patients.

As for this clone: Its antigen is currently unknown.

Generated by immunoSEQ multiplex PCR, the TCRdb table keeps only in-frame clones and is missing some. The sample carries under 150,000 clones, 91% recorded once. Trimming pared 2 bases from V and 3 bases from J, leaving 8 bases between. The germline V gene encodes CDR1 GTSNPN and CDR2 SVGIG (reference sequence). The length of the CDR3 is 13 residues. The material was PBMCs, obtained after 12 months of ibrutinib treatment. The receptor's source is a human donor with chronic lymphocytic leukemia. The rearrangement uses TRBV30 and TRBJ1-5; D remains ambiguous. The CDR3 is CAWSFGVNQPQHF. CDR3 sequence (DNA): TGTGCCTGGAGTTTTGGGGTCAATCAGCCCCAGCATTTT.